This T cell receptor (beta chain) was sequenced in a study of CD8+CD57+ T cells in acquired aplastic anemia. In the study overall: Isolated CD4+ and CD8+ cells, once sorted, yielded DNA averaging about 3.2 ug. Broader study findings: Researchers report that about 28 CD8+ CDR3 sequences appeared in both patients and controls.

The template for TCR beta VDJ and CDR3 sequence profiling was genomic DNA. TCRdb passed the reads through MiXCR, listing each CDR3 protein once. The profile shows 80,000 or so distinct CDR3 sequences, around 44% of them singletons. V lost 3 bases and J 9 bases, leaving 14 bases between the germline ends. Germline V lookup: CDR1 KGHDR, CDR2 SFDVKD. The length of the CDR3 is 14 residues. Comment on this clonotype: Its matching antigen is unknown.

The chain combines TRBV24-1 with TRBJ2-1; D uncertain. The sample taken for sequencing was sorted CD4+, CD8+, or CD8+CD57+ T cells (not recorded which) from PBMCs. The TCR originated in a human donor in good health, serving as a control. The CDR3 loop is CATSDEFRWGEQFF. The CDR3 DNA reads as TGTGCCACCAGTGATGAGTTTAGATGGGGTGAGCAGTTCTTC.